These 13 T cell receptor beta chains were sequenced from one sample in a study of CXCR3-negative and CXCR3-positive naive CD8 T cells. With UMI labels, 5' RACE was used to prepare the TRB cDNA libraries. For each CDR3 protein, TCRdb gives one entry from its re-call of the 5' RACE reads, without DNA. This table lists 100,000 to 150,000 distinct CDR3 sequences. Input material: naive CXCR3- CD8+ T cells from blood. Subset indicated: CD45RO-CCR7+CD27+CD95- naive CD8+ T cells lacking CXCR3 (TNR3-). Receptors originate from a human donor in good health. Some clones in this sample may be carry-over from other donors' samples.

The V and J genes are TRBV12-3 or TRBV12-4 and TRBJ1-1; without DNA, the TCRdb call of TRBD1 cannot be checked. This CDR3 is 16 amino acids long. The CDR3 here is CASSLGGGTIYTEAFF.

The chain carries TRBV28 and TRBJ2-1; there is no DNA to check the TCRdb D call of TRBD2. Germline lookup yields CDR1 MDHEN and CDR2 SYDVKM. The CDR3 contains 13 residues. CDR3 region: CASSRGLYNEQFF.

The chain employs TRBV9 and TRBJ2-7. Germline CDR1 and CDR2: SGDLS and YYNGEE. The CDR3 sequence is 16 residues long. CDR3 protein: CASSSGSGSIQIEQYF.

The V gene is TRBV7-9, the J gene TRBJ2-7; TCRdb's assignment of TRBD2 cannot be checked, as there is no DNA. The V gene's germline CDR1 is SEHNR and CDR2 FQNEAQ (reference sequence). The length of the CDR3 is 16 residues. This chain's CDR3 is CASSSPPREASYEQYF.

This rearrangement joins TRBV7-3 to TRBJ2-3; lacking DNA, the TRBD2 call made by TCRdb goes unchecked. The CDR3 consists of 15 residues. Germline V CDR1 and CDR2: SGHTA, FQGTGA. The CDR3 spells CASSLLGGVVDTQYF.

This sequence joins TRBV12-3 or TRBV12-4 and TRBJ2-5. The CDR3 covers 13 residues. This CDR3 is CASMRRRQETQYF.

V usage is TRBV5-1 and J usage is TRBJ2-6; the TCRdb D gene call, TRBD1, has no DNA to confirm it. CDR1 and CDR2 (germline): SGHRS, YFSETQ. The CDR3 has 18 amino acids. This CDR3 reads CASSLEGGPSSGANVLTF.

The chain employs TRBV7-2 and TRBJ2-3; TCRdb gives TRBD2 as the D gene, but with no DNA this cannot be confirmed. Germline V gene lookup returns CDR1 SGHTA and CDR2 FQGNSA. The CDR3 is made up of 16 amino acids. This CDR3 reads CASSSLVVLGTDTQYF. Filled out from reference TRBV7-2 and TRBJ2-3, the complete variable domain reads GAGVSQSPSNKVTEKGKDVELRCDPISGHTALYWYRQSLGQGLEFLIYFQGNSAPDKSGLPSDRFSAERTGGSVSTLTIQRTQQEDSAVYLCASSSLVVLGTDTQYFGPGTRLTVL.

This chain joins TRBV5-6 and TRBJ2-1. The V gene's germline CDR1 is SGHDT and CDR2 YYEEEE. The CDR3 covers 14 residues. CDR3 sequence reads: CASTAGNSYNEQFF. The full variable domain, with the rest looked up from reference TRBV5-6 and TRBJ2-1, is DAGVTQSPTHLIKTRGQQVTLRCSPKSGHDTVSWYQQALGQGPQFIFQYYEEEERQRGNFPDRFSGHQFPNYSSELNVNALLLGDSALYLCASTAGNSYNEQFFGPGTRLTVL.

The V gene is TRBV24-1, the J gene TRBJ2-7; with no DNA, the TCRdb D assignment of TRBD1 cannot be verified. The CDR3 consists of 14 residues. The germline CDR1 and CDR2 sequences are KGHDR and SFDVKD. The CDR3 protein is CATSDAETGGGKYF.

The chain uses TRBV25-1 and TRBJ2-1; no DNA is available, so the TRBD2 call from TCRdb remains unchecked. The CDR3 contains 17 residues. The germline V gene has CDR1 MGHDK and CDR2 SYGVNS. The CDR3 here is CASSEYEGLAGVHEQFF.

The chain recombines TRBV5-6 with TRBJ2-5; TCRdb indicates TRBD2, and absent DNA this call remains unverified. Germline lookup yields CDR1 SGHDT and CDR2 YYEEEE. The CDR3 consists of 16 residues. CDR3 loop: CASSSLLAGDQETQYF.

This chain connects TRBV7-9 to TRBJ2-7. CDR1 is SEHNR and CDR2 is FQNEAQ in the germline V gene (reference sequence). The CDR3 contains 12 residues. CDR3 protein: CASSPESYEQYF.